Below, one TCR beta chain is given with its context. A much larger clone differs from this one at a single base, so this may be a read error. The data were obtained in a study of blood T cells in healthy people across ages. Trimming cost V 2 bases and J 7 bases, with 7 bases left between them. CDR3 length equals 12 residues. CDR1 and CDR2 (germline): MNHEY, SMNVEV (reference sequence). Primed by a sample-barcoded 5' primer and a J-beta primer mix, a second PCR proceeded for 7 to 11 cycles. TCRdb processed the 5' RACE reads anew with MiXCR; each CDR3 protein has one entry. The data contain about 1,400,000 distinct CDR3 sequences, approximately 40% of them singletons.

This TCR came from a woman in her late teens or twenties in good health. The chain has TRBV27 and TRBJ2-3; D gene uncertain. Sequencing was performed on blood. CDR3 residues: CASSLGEHTQYF. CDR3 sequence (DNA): TGTGCCAGCAGTTTAGGCGAGCATACGCAGTATTTT.